What follows is one T cell receptor (beta chain) and its context. The V gene's germline CDR1 is SGHTA and CDR2 FQGNSA. CDR3 size: 17 residues. V was clipped by 5 bases and J by 0 bases; unmatched bases: 7. Generated by immunoSEQ multiplex PCR, the TCRdb table keeps only in-frame clones and is missing some. The table records 45,000 to 60,000 clones, about 85% of them present only once. This record belongs to a study of T cell responses to AZD1222 COVID-19 vaccine. Overall study context: Whether given at about 4 or about 12 weeks, second doses were pooled.

The specimen was peripheral blood, collected on day 0 of AZD1222 vaccination. The clonotype originates from an adult in good health. The J gene is TRBJ2-7, the V gene TRBV7-2; TRBD2 matches 13 bases. In nucleotides, the CDR3 is TGTGCCAGCAGCCAGGGACTAGCGGGGACCATCTCCTACGAGCAGTACTTC. Encoded protein: CASSQGLAGTISYEQYF.